This T cell receptor beta chain came from a study of T-cell memory formation after mild COVID-19. Study-level background: The two donors had largely donor-specific TCR clusters. Whole-study results and caveats: Pre-infection memory contained some responding clones, which suggested that cross-reactive memory had joined.

This clonotype has just a few counts. Its cognate antigen is unknown. Using constant-segment primers, 5'RACE produced TCR alpha and TCR beta cDNA libraries carrying sample barcodes and UMIs. TCRdb re-derived calls from the 5' RACE reads in MiXCR, one entry per CDR3 protein. The table lists over 450,000 distinct CDR3 sequences, about a fifth of them singletons. From germline, CDR1 is SGHAT and CDR2 FQNNGV. The germline V and J ends were trimmed by 1 base and 0 bases, with 13 bases remaining between them. This CDR3 has 16 amino acids. The origin of this receptor is an adult woman who had mild COVID-19 (a few samples of this study predate the infection). Cell type and time point are not known. J is TRBJ2-7 and V is TRBV11-2; D gene ambiguous. Sequencing input: PBMCs or a T cell subset sorted from them (not recorded which). CDR3 sequence reads: CASSLGDIGTSYEQYF. CDR3 nucleotide sequence: TGTGCCAGCAGCTTAGGGGATATAGGAACCTCCTACGAGCAGTACTTC.